This T cell receptor (beta chain) comes out of a study of blood T cell repertoires in COVID-19 (dated by TCRdb to 2018 to 2020). Context from the whole study: The collaborator samples originated in the United States, Italy and Spain and spanned the acute and convalescent phases of COVID-19. The dataset comprised deeply sampled blood TCRbeta repertoires from subjects exposed to, actively infected with, or recovered from COVID-19. A freely available public database, intended as a resource for researchers studying the immune response to SARS-CoV-2, is where the repertoires were released. Sample metadata almost always included a de-identified subject ID, COVID-19 status, age in years and sex. The samples were drawn from two sources: the first 160 participants of the ongoing ImmuneRACE study, and about 1,300 subjects contributed by 6 global collaborators. Where available, HLA class I and class II types were taken from metadata supplied by the sample provider and were not determined by assay-based typing. The material from the prospective study consisted of cDNA or gDNA derived from T cells, B-cell-depleted T cells, or PBMCs. The paper as a whole reports these results and caveats: The quantity of clinical and demographic metadata differed by source and by participant and was supplied without curation.

From a lookup of the germline V gene, CDR1 and CDR2 are SGHTA and FQGNSA. Between the V and J ends, shortened by 5 bases and 1 base respectively, the junction contains 14 bases. The CDR3 runs 15 residues from the cysteine to the phenylalanine. Only the CDR3 DNA stays, 45 bases, in frame from base 1. Samples from volunteer blood donors who had recovered from COVID-19 were contributed by a second Seattle source. Each collaborating institution followed its own protocols to collect whole blood in K2EDTA tubes. Collaborator samples were shipped for TCRbeta analysis as frozen whole blood, isolated PBMCs, or DNA extracted from either sample type. TCRbeta CDR3 regions were amplified from genomic DNA by means of the immunoSEQ Assay, a bias-controlled multiplex PCR. The original methods were these. Within the assay, amplification of reference gene primers was used to estimate how many nucleated cells each sample contained. To quantify the absolute abundance of each unique TCRbeta CDR3 rearrangement, sequence reads were collapsed and filtered. For each sample, productive Simpson clonality was calculated as the square root of Simpson's diversity index over productive rearrangements. TCRdb holds this immuneACCESS table with in-frame rearrangements only. Some clones are missing; in checked studies, unresolved V genes explain under half, and the rest has no known cause. V, J and clone size are those of that table, while D and trimming were read from the DNA. A total of 55,000 to 75,000 clones appear in this sample, 80% of them only once. Jointly, the top ten make up approximately 18% of the sample.

Comments on this clone: The specificity of this receptor is unknown. Base qualities are missing; no much larger clone stands one base away.

Sequenced: peripheral blood. This TCR came from a man in his 70s who had recovered from COVID-19. The chain is made from TRBV7-2 and TRBJ1-1; matching of 6 bases hints at TRBD1 as the D gene. The CDR3: CASSPGAVKNTEAFF. The base sequence is TGTGCCAGCAGCCCAGGGGCGGTTAAGAACACTGAAGCTTTCTTT.